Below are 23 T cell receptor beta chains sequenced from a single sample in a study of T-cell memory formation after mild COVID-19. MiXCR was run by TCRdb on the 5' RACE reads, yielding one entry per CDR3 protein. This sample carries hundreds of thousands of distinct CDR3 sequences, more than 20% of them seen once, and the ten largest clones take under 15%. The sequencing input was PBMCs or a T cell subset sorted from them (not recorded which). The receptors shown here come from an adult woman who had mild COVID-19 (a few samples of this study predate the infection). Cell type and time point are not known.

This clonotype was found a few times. The CDR3 DNA reads as TGTGCCACCAGCAGAGATATACAGGGAGGAGGCTACACCTTC. This codes for CATSRDIQGGGYTF. This chain uses TRBV15 with TRBJ1-2; D may be TRBD1 (6 bases). Trimming cost V 0 bases and J 8 bases, with 13 bases left between them. CDR1 is LNHNV and CDR2 is YYDKDF in the germline V gene (reference sequence). The CDR3 covers 14 residues.

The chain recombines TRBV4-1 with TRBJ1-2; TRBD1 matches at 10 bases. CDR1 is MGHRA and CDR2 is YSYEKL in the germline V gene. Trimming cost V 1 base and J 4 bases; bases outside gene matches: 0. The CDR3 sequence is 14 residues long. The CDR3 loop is CASSQGQGAYGYTF. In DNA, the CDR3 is TGCGCCAGCAGCCAAGGACAGGGGGCCTATGGCTACACCTTC.

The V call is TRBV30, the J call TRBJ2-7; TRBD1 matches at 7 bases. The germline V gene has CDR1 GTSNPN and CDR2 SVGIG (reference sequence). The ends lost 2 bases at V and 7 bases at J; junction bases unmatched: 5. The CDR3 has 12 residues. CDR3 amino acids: CAWSPGTVEQYF. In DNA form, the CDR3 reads TGTGCCTGGAGTCCCGGGACAGTTGAGCAGTACTTC.

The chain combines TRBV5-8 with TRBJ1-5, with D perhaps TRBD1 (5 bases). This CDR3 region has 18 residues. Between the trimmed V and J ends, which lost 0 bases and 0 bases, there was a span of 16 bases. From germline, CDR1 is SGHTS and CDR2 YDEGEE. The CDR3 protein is CASSLAAYGGDSNQPQHF. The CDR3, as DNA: TGTGCCAGCAGCTTGGCGGCATACGGAGGGGATAGCAATCAGCCCCAGCATTTT.

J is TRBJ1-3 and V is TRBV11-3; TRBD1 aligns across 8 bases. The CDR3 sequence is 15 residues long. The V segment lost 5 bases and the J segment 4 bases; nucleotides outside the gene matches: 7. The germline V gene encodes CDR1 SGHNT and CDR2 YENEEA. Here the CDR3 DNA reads TGTGCCAGCAGCCTTGGACAGGGCCCAGGAAACACCATATATTTT. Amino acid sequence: CASSLGQGPGNTIYF.

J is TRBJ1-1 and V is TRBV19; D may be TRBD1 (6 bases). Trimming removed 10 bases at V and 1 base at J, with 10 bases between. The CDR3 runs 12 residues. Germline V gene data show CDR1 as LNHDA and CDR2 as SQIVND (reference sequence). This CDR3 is CATTDRNTEAFF. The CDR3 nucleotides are TGTGCCACTACGGACAGGAACACTGAAGCTTTCTTT.

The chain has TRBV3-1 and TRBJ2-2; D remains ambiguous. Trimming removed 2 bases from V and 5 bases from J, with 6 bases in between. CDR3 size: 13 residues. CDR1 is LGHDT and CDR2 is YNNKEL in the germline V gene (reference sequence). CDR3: CASSQSTTGELFF. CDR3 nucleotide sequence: TGTGCCAGCAGCCAATCCACGACCGGGGAGCTGTTTTTT.

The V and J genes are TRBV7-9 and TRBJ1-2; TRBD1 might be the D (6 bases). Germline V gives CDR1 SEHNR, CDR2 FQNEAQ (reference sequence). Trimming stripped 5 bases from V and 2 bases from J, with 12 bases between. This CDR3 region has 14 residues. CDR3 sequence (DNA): TGTGCCAGCAGCGCGGAGGGGGGAAACTATGGCTACACCTTC. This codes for CASSAEGGNYGYTF.

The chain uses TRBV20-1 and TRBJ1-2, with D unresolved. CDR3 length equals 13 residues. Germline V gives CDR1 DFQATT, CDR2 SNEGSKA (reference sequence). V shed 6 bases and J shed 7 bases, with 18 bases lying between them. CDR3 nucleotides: TGCAGTGCGGGCACCGGGCCCCACCGTGGCTACACCTTC. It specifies CSAGTGPHRGYTF.

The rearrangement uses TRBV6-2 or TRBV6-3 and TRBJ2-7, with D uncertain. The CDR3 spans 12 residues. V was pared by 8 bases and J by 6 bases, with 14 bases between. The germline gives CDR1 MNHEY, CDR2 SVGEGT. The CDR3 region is CASALPAAEQYF. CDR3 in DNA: TGTGCCAGCGCACTACCGGCGGCCGAGCAGTACTTC.

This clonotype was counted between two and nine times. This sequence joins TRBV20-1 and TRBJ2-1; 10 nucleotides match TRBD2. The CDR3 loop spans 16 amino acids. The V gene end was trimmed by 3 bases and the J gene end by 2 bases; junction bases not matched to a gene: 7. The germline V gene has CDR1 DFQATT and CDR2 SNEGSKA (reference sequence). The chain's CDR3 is CSARGSSGSTYNEQFF. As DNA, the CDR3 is TGCAGTGCTAGGGGCTCTAGCGGGAGTACCTACAATGAGCAGTTCTTC.

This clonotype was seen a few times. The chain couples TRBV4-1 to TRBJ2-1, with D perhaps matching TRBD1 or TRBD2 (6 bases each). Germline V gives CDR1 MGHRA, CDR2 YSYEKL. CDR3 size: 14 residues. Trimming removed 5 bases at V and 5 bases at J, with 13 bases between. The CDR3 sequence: CASSRRGPDNEQFF. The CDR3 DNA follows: TGCGCCAGCAGCAGACGGGGGCCCGACAATGAGCAGTTCTTC.

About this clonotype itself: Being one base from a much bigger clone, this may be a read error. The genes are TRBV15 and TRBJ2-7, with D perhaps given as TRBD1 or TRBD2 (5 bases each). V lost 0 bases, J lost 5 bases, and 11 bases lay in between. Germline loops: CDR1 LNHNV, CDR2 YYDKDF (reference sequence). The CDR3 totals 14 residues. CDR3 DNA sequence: TGTGCCACCAGCAGAGATGTGGGGACCAACGAGCAGTACTTC. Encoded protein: CATSRDVGTNEQYF.

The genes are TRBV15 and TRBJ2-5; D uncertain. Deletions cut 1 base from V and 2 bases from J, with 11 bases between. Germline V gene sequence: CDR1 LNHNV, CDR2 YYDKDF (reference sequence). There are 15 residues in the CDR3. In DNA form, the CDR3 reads TGTGCCACCAGCAGAGTCGCTTGGGGACAAGAGACCCAGTACTTC. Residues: CATSRVAWGQETQYF.

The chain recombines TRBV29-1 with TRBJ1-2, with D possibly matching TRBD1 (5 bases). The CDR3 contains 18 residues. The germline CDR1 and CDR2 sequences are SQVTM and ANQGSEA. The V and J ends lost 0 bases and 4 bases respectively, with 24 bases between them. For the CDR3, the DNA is TGCAGCGTTGAAGATGCCCCGTACAGGCCCGGTCGTTCCTATGGCTACACCTTC. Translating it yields CSVEDAPYRPGRSYGYTF.

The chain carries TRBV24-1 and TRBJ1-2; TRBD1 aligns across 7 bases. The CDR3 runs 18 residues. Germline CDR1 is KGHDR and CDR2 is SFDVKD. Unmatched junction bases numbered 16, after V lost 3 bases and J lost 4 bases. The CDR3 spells CATSDDDSTGAATYGYTF. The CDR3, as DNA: TGTGCCACCAGTGATGACGACTCAACAGGGGCCGCTACCTATGGCTACACCTTC.

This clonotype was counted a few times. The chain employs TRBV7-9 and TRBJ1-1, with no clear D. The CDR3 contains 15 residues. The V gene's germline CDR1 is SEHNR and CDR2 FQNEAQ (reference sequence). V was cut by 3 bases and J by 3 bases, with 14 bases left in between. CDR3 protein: CASSFPYGIHTEAFF. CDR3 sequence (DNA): TGTGCCAGCAGCTTTCCGTACGGGATCCACACTGAAGCTTTCTTT.

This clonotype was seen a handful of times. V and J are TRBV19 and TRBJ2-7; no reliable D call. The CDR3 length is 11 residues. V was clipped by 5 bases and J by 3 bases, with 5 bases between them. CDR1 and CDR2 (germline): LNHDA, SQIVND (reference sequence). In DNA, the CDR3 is TGTGCCAGTAGTGACAACTACGAGCAGTACTTC. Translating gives CASSDNYEQYF.

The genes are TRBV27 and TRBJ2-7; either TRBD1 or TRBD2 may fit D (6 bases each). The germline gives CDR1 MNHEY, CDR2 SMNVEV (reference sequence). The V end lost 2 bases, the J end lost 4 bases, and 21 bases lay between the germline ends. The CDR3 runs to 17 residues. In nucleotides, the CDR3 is TGTGCCAGCAGTTTAATCTGGGGCAGGAGGGGACATTACGAGCAGTACTTC. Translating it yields CASSLIWGRRGHYEQYF.

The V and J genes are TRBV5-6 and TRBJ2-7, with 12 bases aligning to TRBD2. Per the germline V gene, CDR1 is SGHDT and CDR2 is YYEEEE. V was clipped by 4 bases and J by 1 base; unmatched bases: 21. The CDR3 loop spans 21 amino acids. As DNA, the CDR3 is TGTGCCAGCAGCGCGGGATGGGCTAGCGGGGGGGCCCACTCTCCTTCCTACGAGCAGTACTTC. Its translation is CASSAGWASGGAHSPSYEQYF.

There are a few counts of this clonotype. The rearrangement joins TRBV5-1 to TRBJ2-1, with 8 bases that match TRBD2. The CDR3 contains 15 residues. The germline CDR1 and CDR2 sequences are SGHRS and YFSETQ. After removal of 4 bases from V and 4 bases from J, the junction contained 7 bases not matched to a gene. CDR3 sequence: CASSPVSSGYNEQFF. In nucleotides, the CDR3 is TGCGCCAGCAGCCCGGTCTCTAGCGGGTACAATGAGCAGTTCTTC.

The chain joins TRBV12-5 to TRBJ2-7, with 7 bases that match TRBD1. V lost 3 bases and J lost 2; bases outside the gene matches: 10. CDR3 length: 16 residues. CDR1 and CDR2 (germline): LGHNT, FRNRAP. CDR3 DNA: TGTGCTAGTGGTTTCGGCCGCGACAGGGAACCCTACGAGCAGTACTTC. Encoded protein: CASGFGRDREPYEQYF.

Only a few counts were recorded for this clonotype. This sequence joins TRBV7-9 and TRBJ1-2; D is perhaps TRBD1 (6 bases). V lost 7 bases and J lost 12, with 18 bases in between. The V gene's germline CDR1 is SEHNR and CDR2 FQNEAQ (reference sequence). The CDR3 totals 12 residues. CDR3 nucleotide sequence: TGTGCCAGCAAGACACACACGGGGGGCCACACCTTC. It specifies CASKTHTGGHTF.